One sample yielded the 23 T cell receptor beta chains listed below, sequenced in a study of T cell changes during pregnancy in multiple sclerosis (dated by TCRdb to the late 2010s). Library creation used the immunoSEQ multiplex PCR assay. TCRdb retrieved this table from immuneACCESS and kept in-frame rearrangements only. Not all clones are present; in checked studies, unresolved V genes account for under half, and no reason is known for the remainder. The sample yields 90,000 to 130,000 clones; roughly 90% were counted once. Less than 2% of the sample belongs to the ten largest clones. The material was peripheral blood, obtained in the third trimester of pregnancy. These receptors all stem from a female donor with multiple sclerosis, enrolled in a pregnancy study.

The chain joins TRBV4-1 to TRBJ1-5; the D is unclear. CDR1 is MGHRA and CDR2 is YSYEKL in the germline V gene. Trimming pared 1 base from V and 0 bases from J, leaving 16 bases between. CDR3 length equals 18 residues. CDR3 bases: TGCGCCAGCAGCCAAGCCCCCGACCGCGGGGATAGCAATCAGCCCCAGCATTTT. This encodes CASSQAPDRGDSNQPQHF.

The chain is built from TRBV11-1 and TRBJ2-3, with 11 bases lining up with TRBD2. This CDR3 contains 18 residues. Germline values: CDR1 SGHAT, CDR2 FQDESV (reference sequence). J lost 2 bases, V lost 5 bases, and 12 bases had no gene match. CDR3 coding DNA: TGTGCCAGCAGCCCGAGAGGGCCTAGCGGGGGGCACACAGATACGCAGTATTTT. As protein: CASSPRGPSGGHTDTQYF.

The rearrangement links TRBV6-1 to TRBJ2-1; weak D call: TRBD2 (6 bases). From germline, CDR1 is MNHNS and CDR2 SASEGT. V was trimmed by 7 bases and J by 0 bases, leaving 13 bases between them. The CDR3 is made up of 15 amino acids. The CDR3 region has the DNA TGTGCCAGCAAACTGACTAGTCCCTCCTACAATGAGCAGTTCTTC. Residues: CASKLTSPSYNEQFF.

V is TRBV19 and J is TRBJ1-5, with D possibly TRBD1 on 5 matching bases. Trimming cost V 10 bases and J 1 base, with 26 bases left between them. This CDR3 contains 18 residues. Looked up from germline, CDR1 is LNHDA and CDR2 is SQIVND (reference sequence). The CDR3 nucleotides are TGTGCCACCTCTTTTAAGGGTTCCAGGGTCGGGAGCAATCAGCCCCAGCATTTT. This sequence encodes CATSFKGSRVGSNQPQHF.

This clone was seen just once. The J gene is TRBJ2-4, the V gene TRBV6-4; possibly TRBD1 for D (6 bases). V was trimmed by 7 bases and J by 6 bases, leaving 13 bases between them. CDR1 MRHNA and CDR2 SNTAGT come from the germline V gene. The CDR3 loop spans 13 amino acids. This CDR3 reads CASTRQEPNIQYF. The CDR3 DNA reads TGTGCCAGCACTAGACAGGAACCAAACATTCAGTACTTC.

This chain joins TRBV6-5 and TRBJ1-1; 7 positions match TRBD1. Germline CDR1 and CDR2: MNHEY and SVGAGI. The CDR3 extends over 13 amino acids. J gave up 8 bases and V 1 base, and 4 bases lay outside the gene matches. CDR3 residues: CASSYWDRREAFF. The CDR3 region has the DNA TGTGCCAGCAGTTACTGGGACAGAAGAGAAGCTTTCTTT.

The chain carries TRBV7-9 and TRBJ2-1, with 8 bases aligning to TRBD2. Germline CDR1 SEHNR, CDR2 FQNEAQ (reference sequence). This CDR3 contains 15 residues. V lost 5 bases, J lost 7 bases, and 10 bases stayed unmatched. The CDR3 DNA follows: TGTGCCAGCAGCCCCCGGGAGGGCTATGGGAATGAGCAGTTCTTC. It yields the protein CASSPREGYGNEQFF.

The chain joins TRBV29-1 to TRBJ2-3, with 9 bases identical to TRBD2. CDR3 length equals 14 residues. V gave up 2 bases and J gave up 5 bases; unmatched junction bases: 5. Per the germline V gene, CDR1 is SQVTM and CDR2 is ANQGSEA. The CDR3 nucleotides read TGCAGCGTTGAACGGGGACTAGCAAGAGATACGCAGTATTTT. Translation: CSVERGLARDTQYF.

The gene calls are TRBV2 and TRBJ2-1; 12 nucleotides align to TRBD2. The CDR3 runs 15 residues. The germline gives CDR1 SNHLY, CDR2 FYNNEI. V trimming: 9 bases; J trimming: 0 bases; junction bases outside the gene matches: 3. Here the CDR3 reads CARTSGSSSYNEQFF. The CDR3 DNA reads as TGTGCCAGGACTAGCGGGAGCAGCTCCTACAATGAGCAGTTCTTC.

V is TRBV9 and J is TRBJ1-1; D may be TRBD1 (6 bases). The CDR3 spans 13 residues. V was clipped by 3 bases and J by 0 bases, with 6 bases between them. The germline V gene has CDR1 SGDLS and CDR2 YYNGEE. The DNA for the CDR3 is TGTGCCAGCAGCGGGGGGCTGAACACTGAAGCTTTCTTT. Its translation is CASSGGLNTEAFF.

This clone was counted between two and nine times. The chain couples TRBV6-5 to TRBJ1-5; D is uncertain. This CDR3 contains 13 residues. Trimming left V 5 bases short and J 8 bases short, with 13 bases between. The V gene's germline CDR1 is MNHEY and CDR2 SVGAGI. CDR3 loop: CASSPGDTEPQHF. CDR3 bases: TGTGCCAGCAGTCCCGGGGATACGGAGCCCCAGCATTTT.

The chain employs TRBV27 and TRBJ2-7; D unclear. Germline V gene lookup returns CDR1 MNHEY and CDR2 SMNVEV (reference sequence). Trimming stripped 5 bases from V and 2 bases from J, with 13 bases between. The CDR3 extends over 14 amino acids. This CDR3 reads CASSPPSPTYEQYF. The CDR3 coding sequence is TGTGCCAGCAGTCCTCCTAGTCCCACCTACGAGCAGTACTTC.

The gene calls are TRBV21-1 and TRBJ2-4; the tabulated D call, TRBD2, remains unverified against the DNA. TRBV21-1 counts as a pseudogene. CDR3 length: 19 residues. The CDR3 DNA reads as TGTGCCAGCAGCAAAAGTCGATGGAAACGGGGGGTAGCCAAAAACATTCAGTACTTC. Amino acids: CASSKSRWKRGVAKNIQYF.

The V gene is TRBV11-2, the J gene TRBJ2-5; D perhaps matches TRBD2 (6 bases). V lost 5 bases to trimming and J lost 5 bases, with 18 bases between them. Germline-derived CDR1 and CDR2 are SGHAT and FQNNGV. This CDR3 is 15 amino acids long. CDR3 nucleotide sequence: TGTGCCAGCAGCCCTCCGGGCAGAGGGAGGGAGACCCAGTACTTC. This codes for CASSPPGRGRETQYF.

The chain recombines TRBV29-1 with TRBJ2-3; 8 bases are shared with TRBD1. With 6 bases clipped from V and 4 bases from J, the junction kept 6 bases outside the gene matches. The CDR3 consists of 13 residues. Germline assignment: CDR1 SQVTM and CDR2 ANQGSEA. CDR3 sequence (DNA): TGCAGCGTGGGAGAGACAGGGGCAGATACGCAGTATTTT. It encodes CSVGETGADTQYF.

The chain combines TRBV6-6 with TRBJ1-5; D gene ambiguous. The V gene's germline CDR1 is MNHNY and CDR2 SVGAGI (reference sequence). The CDR3 loop spans 12 amino acids. V was trimmed by 6 bases and J by 5 bases, leaving 8 bases between them. The CDR3 nucleotides are TGTGCCAGCAGCTTCCTCTATCAGCCCCAGCATTTT. It yields the protein CASSFLYQPQHF.

CDR3 region: CAWVGGSGIETQYF. The CDR3 coding sequence is TGTGCCTGGGTTGGGGGTAGCGGGATAGAGACCCAGTACTTC. V gene TRBV30 combines with J gene TRBJ2-5; 8 nucleotides match TRBD2. The V gene's germline CDR1 is GTSNPN and CDR2 SVGIG (reference sequence). The CDR3 totals 14 residues. V lost 5 bases and J lost 4; bases outside the gene matches: 9.

The chain employs TRBV7-2 and TRBJ2-1; weak D call: TRBD1 (5 bases). Germline V CDR1 and CDR2: SGHTA, FQGNSA. Trimming left V 0 bases short and J 6 bases short, with 18 bases between. CDR3 length: 17 residues. CDR3 coding DNA: TGTGCCAGCAGCTTAGCGGCAGGCGACCCCAGGGTCAATGAGCAGTTCTTC. Amino acids: CASSLAAGDPRVNEQFF.

The chain recombines TRBV6-5 with TRBJ2-3, with no clear D. Per the germline V gene, CDR1 is MNHEY and CDR2 is SVGAGI. Trimming cost V 4 bases and J 1 base, with 6 bases left between them. The CDR3 contains 13 residues. Here the CDR3 DNA reads TGTGCCAGCAGTTCCGGTGGCACAGATACGCAGTATTTT. Translating gives CASSSGGTDTQYF.

V usage is TRBV6-5 and J usage is TRBJ2-7, with D tentatively TRBD1 (6 bases). There are 14 residues in the CDR3. Germline assignment: CDR1 MNHEY and CDR2 SVGAGI. Trimming pared 8 bases from V and 6 bases from J, leaving 20 bases between. CDR3 sequence: CASCLSGALGEQYF. The CDR3 DNA reads TGTGCCAGCTGCCTTTCAGGGGCCCTGGGCGAGCAGTACTTC.

In DNA, the CDR3 is TGTGCCAGCAGCTCGACCGACAGGGGGGCCAAAAACATTCAGTACTTC. Protein product: CASSSTDRGAKNIQYF. The chain combines TRBV5-4 with TRBJ2-4; 9 nucleotides align to TRBD1. J gave up 1 base and V 3 bases, and 5 bases lay outside the gene matches. CDR1 SGHNT and CDR2 YYREEE come from the germline V gene (reference sequence). This CDR3 region has 16 residues.

The genes are TRBV19 and TRBJ1-5; D remains unclear. From germline, CDR1 is LNHDA and CDR2 SQIVND (reference sequence). The CDR3 has 15 amino acids. V was shortened by 1 base and J by 0 bases, with 7 bases between the two germline ends. The CDR3 nucleotides read TGTGCCAGTAGTATAGGAGAAGATAGCAATCAGCCCCAGCATTTT. Amino acid sequence: CASSIGEDSNQPQHF.

The J gene is TRBJ2-6, the V gene TRBV6-1, with 11 bases that match TRBD1. The germline V gene encodes CDR1 MNHNS and CDR2 SASEGT. Unmatched junction bases numbered 3, after V lost 10 bases and J lost 4 bases. There are 14 residues in the CDR3. The CDR3: CATDRGLGANVLTF. In nucleotides, the CDR3 is TGTGCCACGGACAGGGGGCTAGGGGCCAACGTCCTGACTTTC.